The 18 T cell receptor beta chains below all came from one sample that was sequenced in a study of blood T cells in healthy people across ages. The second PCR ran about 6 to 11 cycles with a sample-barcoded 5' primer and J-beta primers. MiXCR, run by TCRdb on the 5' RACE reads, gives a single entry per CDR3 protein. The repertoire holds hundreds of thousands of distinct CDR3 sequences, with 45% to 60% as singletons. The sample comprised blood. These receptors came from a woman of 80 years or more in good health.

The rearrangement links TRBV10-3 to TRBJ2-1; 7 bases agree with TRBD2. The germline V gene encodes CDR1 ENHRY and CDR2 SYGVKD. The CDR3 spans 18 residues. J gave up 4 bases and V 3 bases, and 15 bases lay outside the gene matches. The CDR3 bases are TGTGCCATCAGTGAAGCCTCATACGCGGGAGAGCTGTACAATGAGCAGTTCTTC. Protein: CAISEASYAGELYNEQFF.

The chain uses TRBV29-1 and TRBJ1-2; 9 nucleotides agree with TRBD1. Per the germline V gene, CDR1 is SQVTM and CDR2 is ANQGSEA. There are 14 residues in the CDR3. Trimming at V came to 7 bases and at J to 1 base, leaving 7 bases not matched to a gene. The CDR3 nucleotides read TGCAGCGCTCGTACAGGGGGCAATAACTATGGCTACACCTTC. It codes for CSARTGGNNYGYTF.

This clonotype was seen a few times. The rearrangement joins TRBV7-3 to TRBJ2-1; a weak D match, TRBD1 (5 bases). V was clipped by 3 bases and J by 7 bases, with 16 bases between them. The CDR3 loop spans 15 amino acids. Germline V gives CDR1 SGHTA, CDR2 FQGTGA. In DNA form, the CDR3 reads TGTGCCAGCAGCTTCAGGGTTGGTAGTTTTAATGAGCAGTTCTTC. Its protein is CASSFRVGSFNEQFF.

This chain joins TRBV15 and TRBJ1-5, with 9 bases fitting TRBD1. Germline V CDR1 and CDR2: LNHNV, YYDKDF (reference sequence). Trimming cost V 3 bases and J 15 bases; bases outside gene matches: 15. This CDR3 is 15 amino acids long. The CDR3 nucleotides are TGTGCCACCAGCAGTCGTAGAGGACAGGGGTCAATTTTGCATTTT. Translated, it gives CATSSRRGQGSILHF.

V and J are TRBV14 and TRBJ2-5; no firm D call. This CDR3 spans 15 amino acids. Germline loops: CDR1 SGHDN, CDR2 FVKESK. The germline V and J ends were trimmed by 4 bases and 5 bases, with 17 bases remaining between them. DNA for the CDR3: TGTGCCAGCAGCCTTGACAAGACCGTCGAGGAGACCCAGTACTTC. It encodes CASSLDKTVEETQYF.

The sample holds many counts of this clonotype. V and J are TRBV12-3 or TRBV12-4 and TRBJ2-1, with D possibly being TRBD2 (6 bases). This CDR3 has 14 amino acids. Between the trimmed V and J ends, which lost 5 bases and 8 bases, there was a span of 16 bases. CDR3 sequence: CASSPSLGGHEQFF. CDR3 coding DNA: TGTGCCAGCAGTCCCAGTTTGGGAGGCCATGAGCAGTTCTTC.

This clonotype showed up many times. The CDR3: CASSWVLGFALSNEQFF. CDR3 DNA: TGTGCCAGCAGCTGGGTCTTGGGATTCGCTTTATCTAATGAGCAGTTCTTC. The rearrangement joins TRBV7-9 to TRBJ2-1, with D hard to call. V lost 4 bases and J lost 7, with 23 bases in between. CDR1 SEHNR and CDR2 FQNEAQ come from the germline V gene (reference sequence). The length of the CDR3 is 17 residues.

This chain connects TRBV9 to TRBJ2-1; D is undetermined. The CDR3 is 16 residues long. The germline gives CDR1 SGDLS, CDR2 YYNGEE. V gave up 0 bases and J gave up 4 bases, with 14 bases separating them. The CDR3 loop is CASSVVSRTPYNEQFF. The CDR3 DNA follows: TGTGCCAGCAGCGTAGTTTCCAGGACCCCGTACAATGAGCAGTTCTTC.

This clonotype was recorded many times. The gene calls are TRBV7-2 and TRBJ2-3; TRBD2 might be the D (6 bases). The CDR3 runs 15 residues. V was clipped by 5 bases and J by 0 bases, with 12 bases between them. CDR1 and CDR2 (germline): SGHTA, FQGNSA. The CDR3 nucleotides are TGTGCCAGCAGCACCCAGCGGGTCAGCACAGATACGCAGTATTTT. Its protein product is CASSTQRVSTDTQYF.

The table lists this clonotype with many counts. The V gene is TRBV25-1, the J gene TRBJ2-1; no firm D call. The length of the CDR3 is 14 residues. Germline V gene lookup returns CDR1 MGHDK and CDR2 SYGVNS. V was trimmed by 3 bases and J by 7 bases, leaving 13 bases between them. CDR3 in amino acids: CASSDTSAGNEQFF. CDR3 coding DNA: TGTGCCAGCAGTGACACCAGCGCCGGGAATGAGCAGTTCTTC. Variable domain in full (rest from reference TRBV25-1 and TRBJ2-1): EADIYQTPRYLVIGTGKKITLECSQTMGHDKMYWYQQDPGMELHLIHYSYGVNSTEKGDLSSESTVSRIRTEHFPLTLESARPSHTSQYLCASSDTSAGNEQFFGPGTRLTVL.

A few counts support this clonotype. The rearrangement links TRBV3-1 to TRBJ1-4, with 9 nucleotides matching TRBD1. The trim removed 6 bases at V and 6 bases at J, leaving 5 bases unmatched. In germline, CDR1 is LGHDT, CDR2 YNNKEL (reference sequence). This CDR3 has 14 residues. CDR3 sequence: CASSRRTGDEKLFF. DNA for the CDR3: TGTGCCAGCAGTCGCCGGACAGGGGATGAAAAACTGTTTTTT.

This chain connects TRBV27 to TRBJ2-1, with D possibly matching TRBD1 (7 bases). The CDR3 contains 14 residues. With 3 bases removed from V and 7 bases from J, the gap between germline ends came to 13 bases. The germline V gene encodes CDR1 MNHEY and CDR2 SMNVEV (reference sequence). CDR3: CASSFTQGRNEQFF. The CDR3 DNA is TGTGCCAGCAGTTTTACACAGGGGAGGAATGAGCAGTTCTTC.

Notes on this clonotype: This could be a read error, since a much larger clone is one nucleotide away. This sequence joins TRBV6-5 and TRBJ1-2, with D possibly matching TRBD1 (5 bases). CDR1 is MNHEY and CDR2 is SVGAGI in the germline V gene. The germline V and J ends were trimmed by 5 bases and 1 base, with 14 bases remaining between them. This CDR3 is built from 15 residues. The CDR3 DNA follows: TGTGCCAGCAGTCGCGCGGGGGTGCTTAACTATGGCTACACCTTC. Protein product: CASSRAGVLNYGYTF.

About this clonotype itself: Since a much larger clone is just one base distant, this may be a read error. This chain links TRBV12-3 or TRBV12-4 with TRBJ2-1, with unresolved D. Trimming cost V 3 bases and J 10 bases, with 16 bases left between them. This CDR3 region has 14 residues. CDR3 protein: CASSLGRSRYEQFF. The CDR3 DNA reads TGTGCCAGCAGTTTGGGCCGCTCGCGGTACGAGCAGTTCTTC.

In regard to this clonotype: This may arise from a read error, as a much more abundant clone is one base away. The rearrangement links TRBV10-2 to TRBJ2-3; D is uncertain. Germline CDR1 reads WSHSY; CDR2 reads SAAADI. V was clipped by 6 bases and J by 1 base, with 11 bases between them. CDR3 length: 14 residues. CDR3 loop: CASSLTPRTDTQYF. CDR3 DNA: TGCGCCAGCAGCCTAACGCCACGCACAGATACGCAGTATTTT.

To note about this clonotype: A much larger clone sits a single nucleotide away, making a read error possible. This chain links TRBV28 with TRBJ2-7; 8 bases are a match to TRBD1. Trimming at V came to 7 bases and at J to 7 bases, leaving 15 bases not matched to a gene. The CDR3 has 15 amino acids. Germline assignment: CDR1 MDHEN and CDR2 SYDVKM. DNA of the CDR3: TGTGCCAGCATTCCCGGGACAGGACCCTACAATGAGCAGTACTTC. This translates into CASIPGTGPYNEQYF.

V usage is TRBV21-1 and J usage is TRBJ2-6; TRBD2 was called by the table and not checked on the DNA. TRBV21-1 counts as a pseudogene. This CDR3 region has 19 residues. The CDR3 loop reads CTSSNPILQRGSGANVLTF. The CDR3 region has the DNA TGTACCAGCAGCAATCCCATCCTGCAGCGGGGGTCTGGGGCCAACGTCCTGACTTTC.

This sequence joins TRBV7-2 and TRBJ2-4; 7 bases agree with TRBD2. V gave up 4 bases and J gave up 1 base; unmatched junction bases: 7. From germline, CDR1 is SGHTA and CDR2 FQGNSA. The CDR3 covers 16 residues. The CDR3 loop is CASSSTAGMAKNIQYF. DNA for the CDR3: TGTGCCAGCAGCTCGACAGCGGGGATGGCCAAAAACATTCAGTACTTC.